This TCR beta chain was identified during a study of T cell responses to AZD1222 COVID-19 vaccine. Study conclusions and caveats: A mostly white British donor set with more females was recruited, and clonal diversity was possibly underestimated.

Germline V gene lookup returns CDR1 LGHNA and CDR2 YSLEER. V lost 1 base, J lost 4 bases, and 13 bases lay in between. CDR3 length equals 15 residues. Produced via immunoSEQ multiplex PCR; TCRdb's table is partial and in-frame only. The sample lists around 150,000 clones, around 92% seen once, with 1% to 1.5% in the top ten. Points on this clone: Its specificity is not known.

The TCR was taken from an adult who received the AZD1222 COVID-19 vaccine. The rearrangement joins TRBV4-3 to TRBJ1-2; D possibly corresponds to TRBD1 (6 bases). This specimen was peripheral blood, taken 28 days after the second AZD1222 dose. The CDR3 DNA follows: TGCGCCAGCAGCCAAGTGCAGGGGTTGACCTATGGCTACACCTTC. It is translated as CASSQVQGLTYGYTF.